This entry lists 32 T cell receptor beta chains sequenced from one sample in a study of T cells in Graves' hyperthyroidism and ophthalmopathy. Authors of the study amplified TCR beta CDR3 regions from RNA transcripts. HTBI primers drove first-round RT-PCR of the TCR CDR3. TCRdb used MiXCR to reprocess the multiplex PCR reads, holding one entry per CDR3 protein. Of roughly 260,000 distinct CDR3 sequences detected, about 14% appear once; the ten largest clones hold roughly 14%. Sequenced: blood. The receptors stem from a woman aged 35 to 49 with Graves' hyperthyroidism that later progressed to Graves' ophthalmopathy.

The sample holds many counts of this clonotype. The chain employs TRBV2 and TRBJ2-3; D is perhaps TRBD2 (5 bases). Trimming shortened V by 4 bases and J by 4 bases, and 15 bases separated the two germline ends. The V gene's germline CDR1 is SNHLY and CDR2 FYNNEI. This CDR3 comprises 15 residues. This chain's CDR3 is CASSVEGEAADTQYF. The DNA of the CDR3 is TGTGCCAGCAGTGTCGAGGGAGAAGCGGCAGATACGCAGTATTTT. Filled out from reference TRBV2 and TRBJ2-3, the complete variable domain reads EPEVTQTPSHQVTQMGQEVILRCVPISNHLYFYWYRQILGQKVEFLVSFYNNEISEKSEIFDDQFSVERPDGSNFTLKIRSTKLEDSAMYFCASSVEGEAADTQYFGPGTRLTVL.

The V call is TRBV12-3 or TRBV12-4, the J call TRBJ2-1, with D perhaps TRBD2 (5 bases). This CDR3 has 12 residues. V shed 3 bases and J shed 9 bases, with 9 bases lying between them. The CDR3 DNA sequence: TGTGCCAGCAGTTTTGGAGGAGGTGAGCAGTTCTTC. It specifies CASSFGGGEQFF.

The rearrangement joins TRBV10-2 to TRBJ1-1, with D hard to call. The CDR3 consists of 13 residues. CDR1 is WSHSY, CDR2 SAAADI, per germline. V dropped 3 bases and J dropped 1 base, with 6 bases sitting between them. The CDR3 protein is CASSDPGNTEAFF. The CDR3 DNA follows: TGCGCCAGCAGTGATCCAGGGAACACTGAAGCTTTCTTT.

J is TRBJ2-5 and V is TRBV24-1, with D unresolved. Germline CDR1 and CDR2: KGHDR and SFDVKD. Trimming shortened V by 1 base and J by 7 bases, and 12 bases separated the two germline ends. The CDR3 totals 14 residues. As DNA, the CDR3 is TGTGCCACCAGTGATTTAGCCATCGGTGGGACCCAGTACTTC. Amino acid sequence: CATSDLAIGGTQYF.

This chain joins TRBV29-1 and TRBJ2-2; possible D gene TRBD1, 7 bases. This CDR3 contains 13 residues. Trimming left V 7 bases short and J 2 bases short, with 11 bases between. Looked up from germline, CDR1 is SQVTM and CDR2 is ANQGSEA. In DNA, the CDR3 is TGCAGCGGGCGGGACAGCAACACCGGGGAGCTGTTTTTT. Translating gives CSGRDSNTGELFF.

This clonotype was detected ten times or more. This chain links TRBV4-1 with TRBJ1-3; D gene uncertain. CDR3 length: 17 amino acids. Germline values: CDR1 MGHRA, CDR2 YSYEKL. Trimming left V 4 bases short and J 0 bases short, with 16 bases between. The CDR3 reads CASSPLLGRFSGNTIYF. The CDR3 DNA reads TGCGCCAGCAGCCCCCTTTTAGGACGGTTCTCTGGAAACACCATATATTTT.

Only one count was recorded for this clonotype. The conserved phenylalanine or tryptophan normally closing the CDR3 is absent here, so this likely arose from a read error. The rearrangement uses TRBV5-1 and TRBJ2-1; tentative D call: TRBD2 (5 bases). The CDR3 contains 13 residues. The V end lost 8 bases, the J end lost 6 bases, and 15 bases lay between the germline ends. Per the germline V gene, CDR1 is SGHRS and CDR2 is YFSETQ. The CDR3 nucleotides read TGCGCCAGGAGCAAGTTAGGGAGCAATGAGCAGTTCTGC. Translated, it gives CARSKLGSNEQFC.

The sample holds many counts of this clonotype. The chain links TRBV2 to TRBJ2-7; weak D call: TRBD2 (6 bases). The V end lost 6 bases, the J end lost 0 bases, and 12 bases lay between the germline ends. CDR3 length: 14 residues. CDR1 is SNHLY, CDR2 FYNNEI, per germline. The CDR3 nucleotides are TGTGCCAGCAGGGCGGACGGGGGCTCCTACGAGCAGTACTTC. Protein sequence: CASRADGGSYEQYF.

This clonotype was seen more than once but under ten times. The chain employs TRBV24-1 and TRBJ2-2; D remains ambiguous. From germline, CDR1 is KGHDR and CDR2 SFDVKD. V lost 5 bases and J 7 bases, leaving 10 bases between the germline ends. This CDR3 comprises 13 residues. Here the CDR3 DNA reads TGTGCCACCAGTGCCCAGTGGGGCGGGGAGCTGTTTTTT. Translating gives CATSAQWGGELFF.

This clonotype was counted many times. The V gene is TRBV11-2, the J gene TRBJ1-3, with D maybe TRBD1 (5 bases). The V end was cut by 5 bases, the J end by 0 bases, with 14 bases between. The V gene's germline CDR1 is SGHAT and CDR2 FQNNGV. The CDR3 runs 16 residues. CDR3 nucleotide sequence: TGTGCCAGCAGCGCATTTAAACAGGCCTCTGGAAACACCATATATTTT. The encoded protein is CASSAFKQASGNTIYF.

This chain connects TRBV7-2 to TRBJ2-3; no firm D call. Trimming left V 5 bases short and J 0 bases short, with 9 bases between. Germline V CDR1 and CDR2: SGHTA, FQGNSA. This CDR3 is built from 14 residues. CDR3 loop: CASSVTTSTDTQYF. The CDR3 region has the DNA TGTGCCAGCAGCGTTACTACTAGCACAGATACGCAGTATTTT.

This clonotype was detected ten times or more. The rearrangement joins TRBV18 to TRBJ2-5; D uncertain. The V end lost 6 bases, the J end lost 5 bases, and 16 bases lay between the germline ends. The CDR3 runs to 14 residues. From germline, CDR1 is KGHSH and CDR2 LQKENI. CDR3 coding DNA: TGTGCCAGCTCCCCCACCGGAACGAGGGAGACCCAGTACTTC. This translates into CASSPTGTRETQYF.

This clonotype appeared many times. The genes are TRBV7-2 and TRBJ2-1; maybe TRBD2 (6 bases). Trimming stripped 5 bases from V and 9 bases from J, with 17 bases between. The CDR3 extends over 14 amino acids. Germline values: CDR1 SGHTA, CDR2 FQGNSA. The CDR3 is CASSVGLAIGEQFF. In DNA form, the CDR3 reads TGTGCCAGCAGCGTGGGGCTAGCGATAGGTGAGCAGTTCTTC.

The sample holds many counts of this clonotype. J is TRBJ2-3 and V is TRBV6-1, with 9 bases lining up with TRBD1. This CDR3 region has 16 residues. Germline trimming cut 5 bases from V and 2 bases from J; bases unmatched to any gene: 8. CDR1 is MNHNS, CDR2 SASEGT, per germline. This chain's CDR3 is CASSQYRGRNTDTQYF. CDR3 nucleotide sequence: TGTGCCAGCAGTCAATACAGGGGGCGGAACACAGATACGCAGTATTTT.

This clonotype was picked up a small number of times. The V gene is TRBV12-3 or TRBV12-4, the J gene TRBJ2-2; D may be TRBD1 (6 bases). V was cut by 3 bases and J by 5 bases, with 13 bases left in between. CDR3 length: 15 residues. CDR3 loop: CASSFQGPVTGELFF. CDR3 bases: TGTGCCAGCAGTTTCCAGGGGCCGGTGACCGGGGAGCTGTTTTTT.

Ten or more counts support this clonotype. The CDR3 loop is CATDRPDSSYNEQFF. The CDR3 coding sequence is TGTGCCACAGACCGCCCGGACAGCTCCTACAATGAGCAGTTCTTC. The rearrangement uses TRBV6-1 and TRBJ2-1; a weak D match, TRBD1 (6 bases). CDR1 MNHNS and CDR2 SASEGT come from the germline V gene. V was trimmed by 10 bases and J by 0 bases, leaving 16 bases between them. The CDR3 spans 15 residues.

There are many counts of this clonotype. J is TRBJ2-1 and V is TRBV11-2, with 10 bases matching TRBD2. Germline loops: CDR1 SGHAT, CDR2 FQNNGV. CDR3 length: 17 residues. Unmatched junction bases numbered 7, after V lost 5 bases and J lost 0 bases. CDR3: CASSRLLAGASYNEQFF. Written as DNA, the CDR3 is TGTGCCAGCAGCCGATTGCTAGCGGGAGCCTCCTACAATGAGCAGTTCTTC.

The V gene is TRBV11-2, the J gene TRBJ2-5; D unclear. Germline V CDR1 and CDR2: SGHAT, FQNNGV. This CDR3 has 14 amino acids. V lost 6 bases to trimming and J lost 3 bases, with 14 bases between them. This chain's CDR3 is CASSSGLPEETQYF. Written as DNA, the CDR3 is TGTGCCAGCAGTTCAGGCTTGCCGGAAGAGACCCAGTACTTC.

The chain joins TRBV24-1 to TRBJ2-2; no firm D call. The V gene's germline CDR1 is KGHDR and CDR2 SFDVKD. Trimming pared 0 bases from V and 3 bases from J, leaving 4 bases between. The CDR3 is made up of 14 amino acids. The CDR3 protein is CATSDLWDTGELFF. CDR3 DNA: TGTGCCACCAGTGATTTGTGGGACACCGGGGAGCTGTTTTTT.

In this sample, this clonotype turned up a few times. The rearrangement uses TRBV19 and TRBJ1-1; the D is unclear. V was trimmed by 5 bases and J by 7 bases, leaving 17 bases between them. The CDR3 extends over 14 amino acids. Germline V lookup: CDR1 LNHDA, CDR2 SQIVND (reference sequence). CDR3 sequence reads: CASSPSGGSVEAFF. In DNA form, the CDR3 reads TGTGCCAGTAGTCCCAGTGGAGGATCGGTTGAAGCTTTCTTT.

The table lists this clonotype with many counts. The chain joins TRBV5-1 to TRBJ2-2, with 10 bases identical to TRBD1. This CDR3 comprises 23 residues. With V trimmed by 1 base and J by 1 base, 22 bases remained unmatched. The germline V gene encodes CDR1 SGHRS and CDR2 YFSETQ. This CDR3 reads CASSLSTGGAPFWAIENTGELFF. Here the CDR3 DNA reads TGCGCCAGCAGCTTGTCGACAGGGGGCGCCCCTTTTTGGGCTATCGAGAACACCGGGGAGCTGTTTTTT. The complete variable domain, with remaining parts taken from reference TRBV5-1 and TRBJ2-2, reads KAGVTQTPRYLIKTRGQQVTLSCSPISGHRSVSWYQQTPGQGLQFLFEYFSETQRNKGNFPGRFSGRQFSNSRSEMNVSTLELGDSALYLCASSLSTGGAPFWAIENTGELFFGEGSRLTVL.

This clonotype was recorded many times. The chain recombines TRBV28 with TRBJ2-7, with D maybe TRBD2 (6 bases). V lost 8 bases and J lost 9, with 26 bases in between. Germline V CDR1 and CDR2: MDHEN, SYDVKM. This CDR3 has 15 amino acids. The CDR3 nucleotides read TGTGCCAGCTGCAATTCACCGGGACTGATCAACGGGCAGTACTTC. Protein sequence: CASCNSPGLINGQYF.

This clonotype was recorded at least ten times. The chain couples TRBV28 to TRBJ1-1; TRBD1 is a possible D gene (6 bases). The germline V gene has CDR1 MDHEN and CDR2 SYDVKM. CDR3 length: 18 amino acids. The ends were cut back, 3 bases at V and 2 bases at J, with 22 bases in the middle. The CDR3: CASSFDPGRGGGNTEAFF. The CDR3 DNA reads as TGTGCCAGCAGTTTTGATCCCGGGCGGGGGGGCGGCAACACTGAAGCTTTCTTT.

This clonotype was counted many times. The chain combines TRBV25-1 with TRBJ2-1, with unresolved D. Trimming removed 8 bases at V and 5 bases at J, with 22 bases between. The CDR3 sequence is 16 residues long. CDR1 is MGHDK and CDR2 is SYGVNS in the germline V gene. The CDR3, as DNA: TGTGCCAGCTGCGGACGCCACCAGGCACGAGACAATGAGCAGTTCTTC. This codes for CASCGRHQARDNEQFF.

This clonotype was found many times. CDR3 nucleotide sequence: TGTGCCAGCAGCACTTCACGTTTGGGCGGGGACTGGGAGACCCAGTACTTC. As protein: CASSTSRLGGDWETQYF. The chain carries TRBV7-9 and TRBJ2-5; D perhaps matches TRBD2 (6 bases). The CDR3 length is 17 residues. Trimming took off 5 bases at V and 5 bases at J, with 24 bases between the two ends. Per the germline V gene, CDR1 is SEHNR and CDR2 is FQNEAQ (reference sequence).

This clonotype was observed a handful of times. The V gene is TRBV4-1, the J gene TRBJ2-7; D is uncertain. This CDR3 contains 13 residues. CDR1 is MGHRA, CDR2 YSYEKL, per germline. V was shortened by 4 bases and J by 7 bases, with 14 bases between the two germline ends. CDR3 in DNA: TGCGCCAGCAGCCCCCTTGGGTTAGGAGAGCAGTACTTC. Residues: CASSPLGLGEQYF.

This clonotype was picked up many times. This chain joins TRBV7-9 and TRBJ2-3, with 8 bases lining up with TRBD1. V lost 8 bases to trimming and J lost 2 bases; unmatched junction nucleotides: 6. The CDR3 runs to 14 residues. The germline CDR1 and CDR2 sequences are SEHNR and FQNEAQ (reference sequence). CDR3 coding DNA: TGTGCCAGCCGCCGGACAGGGAACACAGATACGCAGTATTTT. This encodes CASRRTGNTDTQYF.

This clonotype was counted many times. V usage is TRBV6-5 and J usage is TRBJ2-1; 12 bases align to TRBD2. CDR3 length equals 15 residues. Germline V CDR1 and CDR2: MNHEY, SVGAGI. J was trimmed by 7 bases and V by 2 bases; bases with no gene match: 3. This CDR3 is CASSYILAGGNEQFF. In DNA, the CDR3 is TGTGCCAGCAGTTACATTCTAGCGGGAGGGAATGAGCAGTTCTTC.

This clonotype was picked up many times. This rearrangement joins TRBV7-2 to TRBJ2-3; D tentatively reads TRBD1 or TRBD2 (5 bases each). Looked up from germline, CDR1 is SGHTA and CDR2 is FQGNSA. Trimming pared 7 bases from V and 2 bases from J, leaving 16 bases between. This CDR3 spans 15 amino acids. CDR3 sequence reads: CASKGASRYTDTQYF. Here the CDR3 DNA reads TGTGCCAGCAAAGGGGCTAGCCGATACACAGATACGCAGTATTTT.

This clonotype was recorded at least ten times. The chain employs TRBV7-3 and TRBJ2-1; perhaps TRBD2 as D (6 bases). The CDR3 extends over 17 amino acids. CDR1 is SGHTA, CDR2 FQGTGA, per germline. V was shortened by 1 base and J by 9 bases, with 22 bases between the two germline ends. CDR3 DNA sequence: TGTGCCAGCAGCTTAAATGGCCTGGCCAGGGTGGGGGGTGAGCAGTTCTTC. Amino acids: CASSLNGLARVGGEQFF.

At least ten counts were recorded for this clonotype. The chain has TRBV5-1 and TRBJ2-7; D ambiguous. This CDR3 comprises 15 residues. Trimming pared 0 bases from V and 2 bases from J, leaving 12 bases between. Germline CDR1 and CDR2: SGHRS and YFSETQ. The CDR3 spells CASSLASPGTYEQYF. In DNA form, the CDR3 reads TGCGCCAGCAGCTTGGCCTCCCCGGGCACCTACGAGCAGTACTTC.

This clonotype was seen only a few times. The chain recombines TRBV19 with TRBJ2-1, with 8 positions matching TRBD2. The CDR3 runs 15 residues. The germline gives CDR1 LNHDA, CDR2 SQIVND (reference sequence). Trimming at V came to 1 base and at J to 8 bases, leaving 7 bases not matched to a gene. The CDR3 DNA follows: TGTGCCAGTAGTATAGTGGAGCGGGAGTTCGATGAGCAGTTCTTC. Amino acids: CASSIVEREFDEQFF.